This T cell receptor (beta chain) was profiled in a study of OX40 agonist ivuxolimab in advanced cancers. Study-wide context: Intravenous ivuxolimab was administered to patients every 2 weeks at 0.01 to 10 mg/kg. Study-wide findings and caveats: Partial responders receiving 0.1-3.0 mg/kg showed among the lowest clonal expansion. At doses 0.1 to 3.0 mg/kg, CD4+ and CD8+ clones expanded.

A word on this clone: Its matching antigen is unknown.

Using immunoSEQ multiplex PCR, the repertoire was profiled, and TCRdb retains in-frame clones only, with some absent. The sample holds about 72,000 clones, 87% seen once. The CDR3 extends over 14 amino acids. The ends were cut back, 1 base at V and 4 bases at J, with 9 bases in the middle. From germline, CDR1 is MGHRA and CDR2 YSYEKL. Sequencing used CD4+ or CD8+ T cells sorted from blood, obtained in a trial of the OX40 agonist ivuxolimab. V usage is TRBV4-1 and J usage is TRBJ2-3; D gene unclear. The source of this sequence is an adult with an advanced solid tumor such as melanoma, head and neck, liver or kidney cancer. As DNA, the CDR3 is TGCGCCAGCAGCCAAGCTCCTAGGGCAGATACGCAGTATTTT. Encoded protein: CASSQAPRADTQYF.